Listed below are T cell receptor beta chains from one sample, sequenced in a study of vaccination and CD4 T cells after COVID-19. One entry per CDR3 protein results from TCRdb running MiXCR on the PCR reads. The sample records almost 20,000 distinct CDR3 sequences, around 52% being singletons. These receptors' antigens are unknown. The sequenced sample was CD4+ T cells from blood, cultured in vitro. The receptors stem from a human donor who had recovered from COVID-19. Both conserved end residues are part of each CDR3. Fields, in order: D gene, V gene, clone size, CDR3 length, J gene, CDR3 protein, CDR3 DNA. A D gene is named only where the DNA matches it firmly. Clone size appears in some rows only: once, few, many, or a class for an expanded clone.

>TRBD1|TRBV28|NA|11|TRBJ2-1
CASRGQDEQFF
TGTGCCAGCAGAGGACAGGATGAGCAGTTCTTC
>TRBD1|TRBV20-1|NA|16|TRBJ1-5
CSARSEVRDRDQPQHF
TGCAGTGCTCGGTCGGAAGTCAGGGACAGGGATCAGCCCCAGCATTTT
>NA|TRBV6-1|NA|13|TRBJ1-4
CASSVKGVEKLFF
TGTGCCAGCAGTGTGAAAGGGGTTGAAAAACTGTTTTTT
>TRBD1|TRBV10-3|few|15|TRBJ1-5
CAISDSGQGDQPQHF
TGTGCCATCAGTGATTCCGGACAGGGGGATCAGCCCCAGCATTTT
>NA|TRBV20-1|NA|16|TRBJ1-2
CSARDLETPLARGYTF
TGCAGTGCTAGAGATCTGGAGACCCCCCTTGCTCGCGGCTACACCTTC
>NA|TRBV11-3|NA|15|TRBJ2-7
CASSLGSVITYEQYF
TGTGCCAGCAGCTTAGGGAGTGTGATCACCTACGAGCAGTACTTC
>TRBD2|TRBV15|NA|16|TRBJ2-1
CATSSALAGGSNEQFF
TGTGCCACCAGCAGTGCTCTAGCGGGGGGCTCCAATGAGCAGTTCTTC
>NA|TRBV20-1|NA|15|TRBJ2-7
CSARDPSGSGYEQYF
TGCAGTGCTAGAGATCCGTCGGGATCGGGCTACGAGCAGTACTTC
>TRBD1|TRBV10-1|NA|18|TRBJ1-1
CASSVGTVLDGLNTEAFF
TGCGCCAGCAGCGTGGGGACAGTTTTAGACGGTTTGAACACTGAAGCTTTCTTT
>NA|TRBV20-1|NA|14|TRBJ2-7
CSARGTENNYEQYF
TGCAGTGCTAGAGGGACAGAGAATAACTACGAGCAGTACTTC
>NA|TRBV11-2|few|13|TRBJ1-1
CASSFLVNTEAFF
TGTGCCAGCAGCTTTTTGGTGAACACTGAAGCTTTCTTT
>TRBD2|TRBV27|few|15|TRBJ2-7
CASSLSGLAGYEQYF
TGTGCCAGCAGTTTATCGGGACTAGCGGGGTACGAGCAGTACTTC
>NA|TRBV4-2|NA|16|TRBJ1-6
CASSQDHGRNNSPLHF
TGTGCCAGCAGCCAAGATCACGGCAGGAATAATTCACCCCTCCACTTT
>TRBD2|TRBV7-9|NA|17|TRBJ2-3
CASSLFTGGVGTDTQYF
TGTGCCAGCAGCTTATTTACGGGGGGAGTCGGCACAGATACGCAGTATTTT
>TRBD1|TRBV12-3/TRBV12-4|NA|21|TRBJ2-4
CASSPGTGAFWTLAMENIQYF
TGTGCCAGCAGCCCCGGGACAGGGGCCTTTTGGACCTTGGCTATGGAAAACATTCAGTACTTC
>TRBD2|TRBV4-2|once|16|TRBJ2-5
CASSQGSSGGKETQYF
TGTGCCAGCAGCCAAGGTTCTAGCGGGGGAAAAGAGACCCAGTACTTC
>NA|TRBV7-2|few|16|TRBJ2-3
CASSLKQGPSTDTQYF
TGTGCCAGCAGCTTAAAGCAGGGTCCTAGCACAGATACGCAGTATTTT
>TRBD1|TRBV19|NA|15|TRBJ1-2
CASTIRAGGYDGYTF
TGTGCCAGTACCATCAGGGCAGGGGGCTACGATGGCTACACCTTC
>TRBD2|TRBV20-1|NA|16|TRBJ2-7
CSASSLGRGRSYEQYF
TGCAGTGCCAGCAGTTTAGGGCGGGGGAGATCCTACGAACAGTACTTC
>TRBD1|TRBV11-2|NA|15|TRBJ1-2
CASSPGQAALGGYTF
TGTGCCAGCAGCCCAGGACAGGCCGCGCTTGGTGGCTACACCTTC
>NA|TRBV2|NA|14|TRBJ1-4
CASRREATNEKLFF
TGTGCCAGCAGGAGGGAGGCAACTAATGAAAAACTGTTTTTT
>TRBD1|TRBV20-1|once|15|TRBJ1-6
CSAKEGQIYNSPLHF
TGCAGTGCTAAAGAGGGACAGATTTATAATTCACCCCTCCACTTT
>NA|TRBV7-9|NA|13|TRBJ1-4
CASSSSRNEKLFF
TGTGCCAGCAGCTCCAGCCGGAATGAAAAACTGTTTTTT
>TRBD1|TRBV28|NA|15|TRBJ1-1
CASSPHRQGDTEAFF
TGTGCCAGCAGTCCCCATAGACAGGGGGATACTGAAGCTTTCTTT
>TRBD2|TRBV6-1|few|15|TRBJ2-7
CASRIRGSGSNEQYF
TGTGCCAGCAGGATAAGAGGTAGCGGGAGTAACGAGCAGTACTTC
>NA|TRBV20-1|NA|11|TRBJ1-2
CSAKQGTGYTF
TGCAGTGCTAAACAGGGAACCGGCTACACCTTC
>TRBD1|TRBV7-2|NA|15|TRBJ2-3
CASSFRGQNTDTQYF
TGTGCCAGCAGCTTTAGGGGGCAGAACACAGATACGCAGTATTTT
>TRBD1|TRBV10-2|NA|16|TRBJ1-1
CASSEQGGAVRTEAFF
TGCGCCAGCAGTGAACAAGGGGGCGCGGTAAGGACTGAAGCTTTCTTT
>TRBD1|TRBV15|NA|14|TRBJ1-1
CATSSFLDRDRAFF
TGTGCCACCAGCAGTTTTTTAGACAGGGACAGGGCTTTCTTT
>NA|TRBV12-3/TRBV12-4|NA|15|TRBJ1-5
CASSLIQDGNQPQHF
TGTGCCAGCAGTTTAATACAGGACGGAAATCAGCCCCAGCATTTT
>NA|TRBV5-1|NA|14|TRBJ2-1
CASSLGQSYNEQFF
TGCGCCAGCAGCTTGGGGCAGTCTTACAATGAGCAGTTCTTC
>NA|TRBV12-3/TRBV12-4|NA|11|TRBJ2-2
CASSFRGELFF
TGTGCCAGCAGTTTCCGGGGGGAGCTGTTTTTT
>NA|TRBV28|NA|14|TRBJ1-4
CASSFPRQNEKLFF
TGTGCCAGCAGTTTCCCCAGGCAAAATGAAAAACTGTTTTTT
>NA|TRBV19|NA|15|TRBJ2-3
CASSIGSAGPDTQYF
TGTGCCAGTAGTATTGGGTCTGCTGGCCCAGATACGCAGTATTTT
>NA|TRBV20-1|NA|15|TRBJ1-1
CSATSPRGMGTEAFF
TGCAGTGCTACCTCCCCTCGGGGAATGGGCACTGAAGCTTTCTTT
>TRBD2|TRBV4-1|NA|16|TRBJ2-1
CASSQNSGGSYNEQFF
TGCGCCAGCAGCCAGAATAGCGGGGGCTCCTACAATGAGCAGTTCTTC
>NA|TRBV20-1|NA|18|TRBJ2-3
CSARAHLRAAQRGDTQYF
TGCAGTGCTAGAGCCCATCTGCGGGCGGCCCAACGGGGGGATACGCAGTATTTT